This T cell receptor beta chain was profiled in a study of T cell responses to AZD1222 COVID-19 vaccine. Whole-study results and caveats: The breadth and depth of Spike-specific TCRs increased once two AZD1222 doses had been given. Samples come after the peak T cell response, not at day 14.

Data came from immunoSEQ multiplex PCR; TCRdb stores just in-frame clones and leaves some out. The sample consists of approximately 130,000 clones, about nine tenths of them appearing once. Comments on this clone: Its cognate antigen is unknown.

Second doses at about 4 or about 12 weeks were pooled. Germline CDR1 MNHNY, CDR2 SVGAGI (reference sequence). The V segment lost 4 bases and the J segment 2 bases; nucleotides outside the gene matches: 8. CDR3 length equals 16 residues. This chain links TRBV6-6 with TRBJ1-5; 7 bases are a match to TRBD1. This material consisted of peripheral blood, taken 28 days after the second AZD1222 dose. The origin of this receptor is an adult who received the AZD1222 COVID-19 vaccine. The CDR3 here is CASSLTTGTGNQPQHF. The CDR3 DNA is TGTGCCAGCAGTTTAACGACAGGGACTGGCAATCAGCCCCAGCATTTT.